The TCR beta chain under discussion was sequenced for a study of TIL therapy for anti-PD-1-resistant metastatic lung cancer. The immunoSEQ assay was v3. Here immunoSEQ multiplex PCR was the method, and the copy in TCRdb shows in-frame clones only, minus some. The top ten clones hold 1.5% to 2% of a sample with tens of thousands of clones, around four fifths of them seen once. Trimming removed 5 bases from V and 16 bases from J; junction bases left unmatched: 8. Germline assignment: CDR1 SGHVS and CDR2 FNYEAQ. The CDR3 length is 11 residues. Time point described: pre-treatment sample, taken before nivolumab and TIL therapy. Stage 4 NSCLC adults joined between 2017 and 2020.

The rearrangement joins TRBV7-6 to TRBJ1-3, with 7 bases matching TRBD1. This TCR derives from a person between 25 and 80 years old with non-small cell lung cancer. Sequencing was performed on blood, taken at baseline. CDR3 sequence reads: CASSPGTAFYF. The CDR3 region has the DNA TGTGCCAGCAGCCCCGGGACAGCCTTCTATTTT. Filled out from reference TRBV7-6 and TRBJ1-3, the complete variable domain reads GAGVSQSPRYKVTKRGQDVALRCDPISGHVSLYWYRQALGQGPEFLTYFNYEAQQDKSGLPNDRFSAERPEGSISTLTIQRTEQRDSAMYRCASSPGTAFYFGEGSWLTVV.